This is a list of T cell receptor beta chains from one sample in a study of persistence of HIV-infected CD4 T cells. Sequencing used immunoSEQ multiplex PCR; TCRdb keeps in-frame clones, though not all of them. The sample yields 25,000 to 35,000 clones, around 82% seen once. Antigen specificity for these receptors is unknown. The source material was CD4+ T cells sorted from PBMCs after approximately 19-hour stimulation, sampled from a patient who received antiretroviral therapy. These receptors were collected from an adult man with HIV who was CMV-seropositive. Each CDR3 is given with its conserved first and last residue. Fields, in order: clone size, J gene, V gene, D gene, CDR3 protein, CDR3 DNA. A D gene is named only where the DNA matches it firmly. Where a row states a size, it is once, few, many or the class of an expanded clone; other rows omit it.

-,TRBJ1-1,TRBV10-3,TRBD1,CAIRKDRGPEAFF,TGTGCCATCAGGAAGGACAGGGGCCCTGAAGCTTTCTTT
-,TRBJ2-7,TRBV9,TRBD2,CASSRGLSVAGGSHRYEQYF,TGTGCCAGCAGCCGTGGACTATCGGTAGCGGGGGGGTCACACCGCTACGAGCAGTACTTC
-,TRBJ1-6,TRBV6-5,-,CASSSQSYNSPLHF,TGTGCCAGCAGCTCGCAGTCCTATAATTCACCCCTCCACTTT
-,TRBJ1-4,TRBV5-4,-,CASSGGRDEKLFF,TGTGCCAGCAGCGGAGGCCGGGACGAAAAACTGTTTTTT
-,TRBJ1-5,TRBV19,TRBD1,CASSIGVDRTRQPQHF,TGTGCCAGTAGTATAGGGGTGGACAGGACAAGACAGCCCCAGCATTTT
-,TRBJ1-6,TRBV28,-,CATLSRSVSNSPLHF,TGTGCCACCTTGAGCAGGTCGGTTAGTAATTCACCCCTCCACTTT
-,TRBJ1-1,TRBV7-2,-,CASSFNGGGNTEAFF,TGTGCCAGCAGCTTTAACGGGGGGGGGAACACTGAAGCTTTCTTT
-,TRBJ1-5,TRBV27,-,CASRRGGQPQHF,TGTGCCAGCAGGAGAGGAGGGCAGCCCCAGCATTTT
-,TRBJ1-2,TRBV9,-,CASSVQGHYGYTF,TGTGCCAGCAGCGTCCAGGGTCACTATGGCTACACCTTC
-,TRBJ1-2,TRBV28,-,CASSLGAGDYGYTF,TGTGCCAGCAGTTTAGGGGCTGGAGACTATGGCTACACCTTC
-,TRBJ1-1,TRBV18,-,CASSPPSSTEAFF,TGTGCCAGCTCACCACCGTCGAGCACTGAAGCTTTCTTT
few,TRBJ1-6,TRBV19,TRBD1,CASSQGVTYNSPLHF,TGTGCCAGTAGTCAGGGGGTGACCTATAATTCACCCCTCCACTTT
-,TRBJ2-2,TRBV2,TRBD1,CASSETGLGTGELFF,TGTGCCAGCAGTGAGACAGGGTTGGGGACCGGGGAGCTGTTTTTT
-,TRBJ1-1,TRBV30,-,CAWARQRTMNTEAFF,TGTGCCTGGGCCCGACAGCGGACCATGAACACTGAAGCTTTCTTT
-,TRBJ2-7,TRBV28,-,CASSFRSYPIGEQYF,TGTGCCAGCAGTTTTCGGTCTTATCCTATCGGCGAGCAGTACTTC
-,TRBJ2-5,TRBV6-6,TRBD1,CASRPTPGQGKETQYF,TGTGCCAGCAGGCCTACTCCGGGACAGGGGAAAGAGACCCAGTACTTC
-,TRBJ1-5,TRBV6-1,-,CASSEGGHQNQPQHF,TGTGCCAGCAGTGAAGGGGGACACCAAAATCAGCCCCAGCATTTT
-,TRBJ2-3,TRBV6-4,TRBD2,CASSVTGGQDTQYF,TGTGCCAGCAGTGTGACGGGGGGGCAAGATACGCAGTATTTT
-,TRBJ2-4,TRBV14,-,CASSPTQSVNIQYF,TGTGCCAGCAGCCCGACCCAGTCGGTAAACATTCAGTACTTC
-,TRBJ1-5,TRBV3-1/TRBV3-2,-,CASSQAGGNQPQHF,TGTGCCAGCAGCCAAGCAGGGGGCAATCAGCCCCAGCATTTT
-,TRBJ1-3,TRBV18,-,CASSPPGVPGNTIYF,TGTGCCAGCTCACCTCCCGGGGTTCCTGGAAACACCATATATTTT
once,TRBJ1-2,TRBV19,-,CASSIALTGHGYTF,TGTGCCAGTAGTATAGCTCTTACGGGCCATGGCTACACCTTC
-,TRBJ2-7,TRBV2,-,CASSRDGYEQYF,TGTGCCAGCAGTCGCGACGGATACGAGCAGTACTTC
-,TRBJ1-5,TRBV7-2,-,CASSAGPNNQPQHF,TGTGCCAGCAGCGCGGGACCGAACAATCAGCCCCAGCATTTT
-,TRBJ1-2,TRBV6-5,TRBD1,CASRAGDSASYGYTF,TGTGCCAGCAGGGCCGGGGACAGCGCGTCCTATGGCTACACCTTC
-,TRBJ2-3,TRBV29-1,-,CSVDRQGVDTQYF,TGCAGCGTTGATCGGCAGGGAGTGGATACGCAGTATTTT
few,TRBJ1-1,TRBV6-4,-,CASSPGGGGGTEAFF,TGTGCCAGCAGTCCTGGGGGGGGCGGCGGCACTGAAGCTTTCTTT